This passage covers 23 T cell receptor beta chains from one sample sequenced in a study of post-analysis software for immune sequencing data (dated by TCRdb to between 2015 and 2017). The library was generated by PCR. TCRdb lists the instrument as Illumina HiSeq 2500. Unique molecular identifiers were incorporated into TCR beta cDNA libraries to reduce PCR and sequencing biases. TCRdb reran the public reads through fastp at Q25 and MiXCR, keeping productive beta chains. Every CDR3 protein is listed once, alongside the most common genes and DNA of its rows. Present in this sample are fewer than 850,000 distinct CDR3 sequences, 46% of which were seen just once. Clones ranked in the top ten supply 4.9% of the sample. The antigens these receptors bind are not known. What the work shows at the level of the full study, not this receptor alone: Patients showed significantly higher frequencies than controls for roughly five TRBV segments, among them TRBV5-6, TRBV5-1 and TRBV20-1.

The material sequenced was blood. The receptors were sampled from a girl aged 5-17 years with multiple sclerosis.

The chain carries TRBV7-9 and TRBJ1-4; D not certain. This CDR3 contains 16 residues. CDR1 SEHNR and CDR2 FQNEAQ come from the germline V gene (reference sequence). V shed 3 bases and J shed 1 base, with 12 bases lying between them. CDR3 nucleotide sequence: TGTGCCAGCAGCTTGGTCAGTTGGGTAACTAATGAAAAACTGTTTTTT. This translates into CASSLVSWVTNEKLFF.

The rearrangement uses TRBV7-9 and TRBJ2-1; D gene uncertain. Germline V lookup: CDR1 SEHNR, CDR2 FQNEAQ (reference sequence). This CDR3 region has 13 residues. The V gene lost 5 bases and the J gene lost 7 bases, with 12 bases spanning the gap. Here the CDR3 reads CASSPQKGNEQFF. The CDR3 region has the DNA TGTGCCAGCAGCCCCCAGAAGGGAAATGAGCAGTTCTTC. Full variable domain (remainder filled in from reference TRBV7-9 and TRBJ2-1): DTGVSQNPRHKITKRGQNVTFRCDPISEHNRLYWYRQTLGQGPEFLTYFQNEAQLEKSRLLSDRFSAERPKGSFSTLEIQRTEQGDSAMYLCASSPQKGNEQFFGPGTRLTVL.

V gene TRBV7-2 combines with J gene TRBJ1-2; D remains ambiguous. This CDR3 is 14 amino acids long. Trimming took off 3 bases at V and 4 bases at J, with 12 bases between the two ends. Germline V lookup: CDR1 SGHTA, CDR2 FQGNSA. Here the CDR3 DNA reads TGTGCCAGCAGCTTTACTGGAGACGGCTATGGCTACACCTTC. Protein sequence: CASSFTGDGYGYTF.

The sample holds a few counts of this clonotype. This chain links TRBV10-2 with TRBJ2-1; D gene uncertain. This CDR3 has 14 residues. The germline V and J ends were trimmed by 2 bases and 0 bases, with 5 bases remaining between them. CDR1 is WSHSY, CDR2 SAAADI, per germline. This CDR3 is CASSEHTSYNEQFF. CDR3 nucleotide sequence: TGCGCCAGCAGTGAGCACACCTCCTACAATGAGCAGTTCTTC.

This clonotype was counted between two and nine times. This chain links TRBV24-1 with TRBJ2-1, with 7 bases fitting TRBD1. CDR1 and CDR2 from the germline V gene are KGHDR and SFDVKD. The CDR3 has 15 amino acids. J lost 8 bases, V lost 3 bases, and 9 bases had no gene match. Here the CDR3 DNA reads TGTGCCACCAGTGATAGTCACAGGGGTGGGCATGAGCAGTTCTTC. Its translation: CATSDSHRGGHEQFF.

This clonotype was detected once. V gene TRBV7-9 combines with J gene TRBJ1-2; 7 bases fit TRBD1. The germline CDR1 and CDR2 sequences are SEHNR and FQNEAQ (reference sequence). This CDR3 contains 14 residues. The V segment lost 7 bases and the J segment 6 bases; nucleotides outside the gene matches: 11. Written as DNA, the CDR3 is TGTGCCAGCATGCTAGGGGGCCTTGGGAATGGCTACACCTTC. Translated, it gives CASMLGGLGNGYTF. The variable domain in full, completed from reference TRBV7-9 and TRBJ1-2, reads DTGVSQNPRHKITKRGQNVTFRCDPISEHNRLYWYRQTLGQGPEFLTYFQNEAQLEKSRLLSDRFSAERPKGSFSTLEIQRTEQGDSAMYLCASMLGGLGNGYTFGSGTRLTVV.

The rearrangement uses TRBV18 and TRBJ2-6, with a tentative D call TRBD1 (6 bases). V lost 0 bases and J 0 bases, leaving 15 bases between the germline ends. Germline CDR1 KGHSH, CDR2 LQKENI. This CDR3 spans 19 amino acids. The CDR3 loop is CASSPPVGGFGSGANVLTF. CDR3 coding DNA: TGTGCCAGCTCACCACCTGTAGGGGGATTCGGCTCTGGGGCCAACGTCCTGACTTTC.

The chain recombines TRBV9 with TRBJ2-1; TRBD2 agrees at 7 bases. This CDR3 comprises 16 residues. Germline loops: CDR1 SGDLS, CDR2 YYNGEE. V dropped 4 bases and J dropped 4; count of bases not matched to a gene: 11. Here the CDR3 DNA reads TGTGCCAGCAGCCCCCGACTAGCCTCTCCTTACAATGAGCAGTTCTTC. This gives the protein CASSPRLASPYNEQFF.

This clonotype turned up a few times. This rearrangement joins TRBV15 to TRBJ2-3, with TRBD2 matching over 7 bases. The CDR3 runs to 11 residues. The J segment lost 8 bases and the V segment lost 6 bases, leaving 2 bases of the junction unmatched. Germline loops: CDR1 LNHNV, CDR2 YYDKDF (reference sequence). The CDR3 DNA sequence: TGTGCCACCAGAAGGGAGGGTACGCAGTATTTT. Its protein product is CATRREGTQYF.

The chain combines TRBV29-1 with TRBJ2-1, with D perhaps being TRBD1 or TRBD2 (5 bases each). V lost 1 base, J lost 13 bases, and 17 bases lay in between. CDR1 SQVTM and CDR2 ANQGSEA come from the germline V gene. CDR3 size: 13 residues. The CDR3 spells CSVEVVGKGTQFF. The CDR3 DNA reads TGCAGCGTTGAAGTCGTAGGAAAAGGGACCCAGTTCTTC.

This chain joins TRBV7-8 and TRBJ2-5; D unresolved. Trimming took 5 bases from V and 1 from J, leaving 14 bases between them. Germline-derived CDR1 and CDR2 are SGHVS and FQNEAQ. The CDR3 contains 15 residues. The CDR3 DNA reads TGTGCCAGCAGCCGTGATAGGATTTTCCAAGAGACCCAGTACTTC. Translating gives CASSRDRIFQETQYF.

The chain has TRBV12-3 or TRBV12-4 and TRBJ2-1, with 9 bases lining up with TRBD1. The CDR3 covers 19 residues. The V gene end was trimmed by 1 base and the J gene end by 5 bases; junction bases not matched to a gene: 15. The CDR3: CASSLGWIISGQGDNEQFF. CDR3 DNA sequence: TGTGCCAGCAGTTTAGGGTGGATAATTTCGGGACAGGGTGACAATGAGCAGTTCTTC.

V is TRBV5-6 and J is TRBJ2-1; 8 positions agree with TRBD2. J was trimmed by 0 bases and V by 2 bases; bases with no gene match: 4. This CDR3 spans 16 amino acids. Germline CDR1 and CDR2: SGHDT and YYEEEE. CDR3 DNA: TGTGCCAGCAGCTTCATAGCGGGGAGCTCCTACAATGAGCAGTTCTTC. Translating it yields CASSFIAGSSYNEQFF.

The V and J genes are TRBV2 and TRBJ2-1; TRBD2 matches at 11 bases. With V trimmed by 4 bases and J by 9 bases, 5 bases remained unmatched. This CDR3 has 14 amino acids. Germline V gene sequence: CDR1 SNHLY, CDR2 FYNNEI. The CDR3 DNA follows: TGTGCCAGCAGTGGACTAGCGGGAACACCTGAGCAGTTCTTC. It translates to CASSGLAGTPEQFF.

This clonotype came up many times. The rearrangement joins TRBV29-1 to TRBJ1-2; 8 positions agree with TRBD1. The length of the CDR3 is 13 residues. Germline CDR1 SQVTM, CDR2 ANQGSEA. V lost 6 bases, J lost 4 bases, and 7 bases stayed unmatched. The CDR3 DNA reads TGCAGCGTCCGGACAGGGTTAACCTATGGCTACACCTTC. Amino acid sequence: CSVRTGLTYGYTF. Drawing the rest from reference TRBV29-1 and TRBJ1-2, the complete variable domain is SAVISQKPSRDICQRGTSLTIQCQVDSQVTMMFWYRQQPGQSLTLIATANQGSEATYESGFVIDKFPISRPNLTFSTLTVSNMSPEDSSIYLCSVRTGLTYGYTFGSGTRLTVV.

The table lists this clonotype with a few counts. The rearrangement uses TRBV20-1 and TRBJ2-1; TRBD1 or TRBD2 may be the D gene (7 bases each). This CDR3 has 15 residues. The V gene's germline CDR1 is DFQATT and CDR2 SNEGSKA (reference sequence). V lost 5 bases to trimming and J lost 7 bases, with 21 bases between them. The CDR3 coding sequence is TGCAGTGCTGTCAGGGGGGGAGGGCTAGGAAATGAGCAGTTCTTC. Protein sequence: CSAVRGGGLGNEQFF.

This clonotype has only one observation. The CDR3 here is CSARPTSGSRQETQYF. CDR3 in DNA: TGCAGTGCTAGGCCGACTAGCGGGAGTCGGCAAGAGACCCAGTACTTC. The chain carries TRBV20-1 and TRBJ2-5, with 12 bases aligning to TRBD2. V was clipped by 3 bases and J by 2 bases; unmatched bases: 7. The CDR3 is 16 residues long. CDR1 and CDR2 from the germline V gene are DFQATT and SNEGSKA (reference sequence).

This clonotype came up a few times. This chain joins TRBV2 and TRBJ2-3; TRBD1 aligns across 7 bases. With 8 bases clipped from V and 6 bases from J, the junction kept 8 bases outside the gene matches. Germline V gives CDR1 SNHLY, CDR2 FYNNEI. This CDR3 has 13 amino acids. The CDR3 protein is CASCRGQSDTQYF. Written as DNA, the CDR3 is TGTGCCAGCTGTAGGGGGCAGTCCGATACGCAGTATTTT.

The chain uses TRBV2 and TRBJ2-1, with TRBD1 matching over 10 bases. CDR1 is SNHLY and CDR2 is FYNNEI in the germline V gene. V lost 6 bases, J lost 9 bases, and 8 bases stayed unmatched. The CDR3 length is 14 residues. This CDR3 reads CASSQTGGGGEQFF. The CDR3 coding sequence is TGTGCCAGCAGCCAGACAGGGGGCGGAGGTGAGCAGTTCTTC.

The genes are TRBV11-2 and TRBJ2-7; a weak D match, TRBD2 (7 bases). CDR1 and CDR2 from the germline V gene are SGHAT and FQNNGV. Deletions cut 3 bases from V and 3 bases from J, with 18 bases between. The CDR3 loop spans 16 amino acids. The CDR3 sequence is CASSFRLGGGGYEQYF. Written as DNA, the CDR3 is TGTGCCAGCAGCTTCCGTCTCGGCGGGGGCGGCTACGAGCAGTACTTC. Full variable domain (remainder filled in from reference TRBV11-2 and TRBJ2-7): EAGVAQSPRYKIIEKRQSVAFWCNPISGHATLYWYQQILGQGPKLLIQFQNNGVVDDSQLPKDRFSAERLKGVDSTLKIQPAKLEDSAVYLCASSFRLGGGGYEQYFGPGTRLTVT.

The chain recombines TRBV5-1 with TRBJ2-7, with D unclear. The germline V gene encodes CDR1 SGHRS and CDR2 YFSETQ. Trimming left V 4 bases short and J 0 bases short, with 17 bases between. The CDR3 runs 16 residues. The CDR3 region is CASSPRPSAASYEQYF. The CDR3, as DNA: TGCGCCAGCAGCCCCCGCCCGAGCGCCGCCTCCTACGAGCAGTACTTC.

The table lists this clonotype with a few counts. The chain joins TRBV27 to TRBJ1-2; 7 positions agree with TRBD1. CDR3 size: 12 residues. The V and J ends lost 11 bases and 6 bases, in that order; junction bases with no gene match: 9. CDR1 and CDR2 from the germline V gene are MNHEY and SMNVEV (reference sequence). The CDR3 region is CAGKTGSDGYTF. CDR3 in DNA: TGTGCCGGTAAGACAGGGTCGGATGGCTACACCTTC.

CDR3 in DNA: TGCAGTGCAAACCCAGGGGATTACGAGGCCCAGTACTTC. Protein sequence: CSANPGDYEAQYF. This chain connects TRBV20-1 to TRBJ2-7, with a tentative D call TRBD1 (6 bases). Trimming removed 6 bases from V and 10 bases from J, with 22 bases in between. This CDR3 comprises 13 residues. Germline CDR1 and CDR2: DFQATT and SNEGSKA (reference sequence).